Below are 6 T cell receptor beta chains sequenced from a single sample in a study of shared clonotypes between healthy human individuals. TCRdb keeps only in-frame clones here, not all; method: immunoSEQ multiplex PCR. The sample includes about 2.1 million clones, around 95% of them seen just once. As defined, naive CD8 cells were CD45RO-negative and positively selected for CCR7, with terminally differentiated effector memory CD45RA+ cells excluded. The source material was naive CD8+ T cells from PBMCs. These TCRs come from a man between 18 and 29 years old in good health. Some clones in this sample may be carry-over from other donors' samples.

The J gene is TRBJ2-1, the V gene TRBV14, with 9 bases matching TRBD1. Germline-derived CDR1 and CDR2 are SGHDN and FVKESK. CDR3 length: 16 residues. The V segment lost 4 bases and the J segment 4 bases; nucleotides outside the gene matches: 8. Here the CDR3 reads CASSLHTGTGYNEQFF. In DNA form, the CDR3 reads TGTGCCAGCAGCCTTCACACCGGGACAGGGTACAATGAGCAGTTCTTC.

This rearrangement joins TRBV28 to TRBJ2-2, with 14 bases fitting TRBD2. Germline CDR1 is MDHEN and CDR2 is SYDVKM. The CDR3 extends over 14 amino acids. V lost 10 bases and J lost 4; bases outside the gene matches: 2. CDR3 bases: TGTGCCATAGGACTAGCGGGAGGCACCGGGGAGCTGTTTTTT. Amino acid sequence: CAIGLAGGTGELFF.

There are a few counts of this clone. In the same sample, other DNA sequences code for this CDR3. CDR3 protein: CASSSDQPQHF. Written as DNA, the CDR3 is TGTGCCAGCAGTTCCGATCAGCCCCAGCATTTT. V is TRBV28 and J is TRBJ1-5; D remains unclear. CDR1 is MDHEN, CDR2 SYDVKM, per germline. This CDR3 is built from 11 residues. V dropped 4 bases and J dropped 5 bases, with 3 bases sitting between them.

Here the CDR3 DNA reads TGTGCCAGCAGTTCCATCCAGGGGGCTAATGAAAAACTGTTTTTT. It translates to CASSSIQGANEKLFF. This sequence joins TRBV27 and TRBJ1-4; TRBD1 agrees at 7 bases. Germline CDR1 is MNHEY and CDR2 is SMNVEV (reference sequence). This CDR3 has 15 amino acids. V was clipped by 4 bases and J by 3 bases; unmatched bases: 5. The variable domain in full, completed from reference TRBV27 and TRBJ1-4, reads EAQVTQNPRYLITVTGKKLTVTCSQNMNHEYMSWYRQDPGLGLRQIYYSMNVEVTDKGDVPEGYKVSRKEKRNFPLILESPSPNQTSLYFCASSSIQGANEKLFFGSGTQLSVL.

This chain joins TRBV11-2 and TRBJ1-2; the D is unclear. CDR1 is SGHAT, CDR2 FQNNGV, per germline. The V and J ends lost 1 base and 4 bases respectively, with 10 bases between them. This CDR3 is 14 amino acids long. DNA of the CDR3: TGTGCCAGCAGCTTAGTTACCGGACCCTATGGCTACACCTTC. Protein: CASSLVTGPYGYTF.

The chain employs TRBV9 and TRBJ2-1; 9 bases are a match to TRBD1. The CDR3 covers 16 residues. The V segment lost 3 bases and the J segment 8 bases; nucleotides outside the gene matches: 12. The germline V gene encodes CDR1 SGDLS and CDR2 YYNGEE. The chain's CDR3 is CASSEPRDRARDEQFF. CDR3 nucleotide sequence: TGTGCCAGCAGCGAACCCCGGGACAGGGCGAGGGATGAGCAGTTCTTC.